This T cell receptor (beta chain) was observed in a study of T cell responses to AZD1222 COVID-19 vaccine. Study-wide context: Timing groups of about 4 and about 12 weeks for second doses were pooled.

Study-level points and caveats: The reported proportion of spike-specific TCRs targeting unmutated variant regions was nearly half.

The ends were cut back, 4 bases at V and 9 bases at J, with 22 bases in the middle. This CDR3 is built from 17 residues. The V gene's germline CDR1 is SGHAT and CDR2 FQNNGV. Generated by immunoSEQ multiplex PCR, the TCRdb table keeps only in-frame clones and is missing some. The data hold 120,000 or so clones, with around 92% observed a single time. With respect to this clone: Its antigen is undetermined.

The chain has TRBV11-2 and TRBJ1-6, with D uncertain. The sample was peripheral blood, taken on day 0 of AZD1222 vaccination. This receptor was obtained from an adult in good health. The CDR3 reads CASSYKPWSPEGSPLHF. The CDR3 bases are TGTGCCAGCAGCTACAAACCATGGTCACCCGAGGGTTCACCCCTCCACTTT.